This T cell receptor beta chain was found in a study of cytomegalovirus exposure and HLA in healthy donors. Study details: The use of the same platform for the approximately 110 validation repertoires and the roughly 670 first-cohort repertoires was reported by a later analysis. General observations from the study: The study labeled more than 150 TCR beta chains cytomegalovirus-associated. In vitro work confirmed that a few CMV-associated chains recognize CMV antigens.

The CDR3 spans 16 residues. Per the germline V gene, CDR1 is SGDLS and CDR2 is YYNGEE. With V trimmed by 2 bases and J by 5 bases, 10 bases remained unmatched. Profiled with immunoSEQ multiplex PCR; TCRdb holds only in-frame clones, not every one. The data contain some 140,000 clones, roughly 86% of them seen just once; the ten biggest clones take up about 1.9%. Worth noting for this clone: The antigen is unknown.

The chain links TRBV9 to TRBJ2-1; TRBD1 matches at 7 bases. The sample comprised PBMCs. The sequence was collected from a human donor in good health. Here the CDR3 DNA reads TGTGCCAGCAGCGTCCGAGGGACAGCGGATAACAATGAGCAGTTCTTC. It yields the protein CASSVRGTADNNEQFF.